This T cell receptor beta chain was recorded in a study of cytotoxic CD8 clonotypes in ibrutinib-treated CLL. Here immunoSEQ multiplex PCR was the method, and the copy in TCRdb shows in-frame clones only, minus some. The table records 50,000 to 65,000 clones, less than 60% of them present only once. The CDR3 runs 15 residues. Losses at the gene ends were 5 bases for V and 4 bases for J; bases not matched to a gene: 10. Germline V gene data show CDR1 as PRHDT and CDR2 as FYEKMQ (reference sequence). The TCR sequence derives from a human donor with chronic lymphocytic leukemia. This rearrangement joins TRBV13 to TRBJ2-5; TRBD1 matches 7 bases. Sequencing used PBMCs, obtained after 12 months of ibrutinib treatment. The chain's CDR3 is CASSPLRTGGETQYF. DNA of the CDR3: TGTGCCAGCAGCCCGCTTCGGACAGGAGGAGAGACCCAGTACTTC.